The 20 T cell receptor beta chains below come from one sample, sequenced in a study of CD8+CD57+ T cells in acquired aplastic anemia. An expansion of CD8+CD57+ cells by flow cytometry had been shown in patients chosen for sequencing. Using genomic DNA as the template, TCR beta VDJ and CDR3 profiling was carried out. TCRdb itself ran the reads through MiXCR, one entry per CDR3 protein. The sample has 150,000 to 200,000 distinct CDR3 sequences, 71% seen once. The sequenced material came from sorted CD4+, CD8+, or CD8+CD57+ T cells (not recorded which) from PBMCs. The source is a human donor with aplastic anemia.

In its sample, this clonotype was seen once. CDR3 DNA: TGCAGCGTTGAAGGGACAGGCAAATCCTACAATGAGCAGTTCTTC. Its translation: CSVEGTGKSYNEQFF. The genes are TRBV29-1 and TRBJ2-1; 7 bases are shared with TRBD1. The V and J ends lost 1 base and 1 base, in that order; junction bases with no gene match: 4. The germline CDR1 and CDR2 sequences are SQVTM and ANQGSEA. The CDR3 totals 15 residues.

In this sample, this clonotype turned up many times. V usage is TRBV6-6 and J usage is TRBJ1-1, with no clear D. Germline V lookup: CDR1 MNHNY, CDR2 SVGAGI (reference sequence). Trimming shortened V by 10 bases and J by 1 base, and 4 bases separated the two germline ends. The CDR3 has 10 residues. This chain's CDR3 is CATTNTEAFF. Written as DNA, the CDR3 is TGTGCCACTACGAACACTGAAGCTTTCTTT.

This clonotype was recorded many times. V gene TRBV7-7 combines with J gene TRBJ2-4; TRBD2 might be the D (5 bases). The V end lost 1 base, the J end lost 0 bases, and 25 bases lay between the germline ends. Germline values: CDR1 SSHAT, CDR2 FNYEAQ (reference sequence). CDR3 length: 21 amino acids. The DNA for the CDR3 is TGTGCCAGCAGCTTAGTATGGCGGGCAGGTACCCTACAATTAGCCAAAAACATTCAGTACTTC. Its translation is CASSLVWRAGTLQLAKNIQYF.

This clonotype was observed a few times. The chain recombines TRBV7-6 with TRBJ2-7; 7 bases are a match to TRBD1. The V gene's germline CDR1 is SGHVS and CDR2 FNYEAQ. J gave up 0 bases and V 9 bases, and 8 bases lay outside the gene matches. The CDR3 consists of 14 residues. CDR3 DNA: TGTGCCAGTCGCGACAGGGCATCCTCCTACGAGCAGTACTTC. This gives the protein CASRDRASSYEQYF.

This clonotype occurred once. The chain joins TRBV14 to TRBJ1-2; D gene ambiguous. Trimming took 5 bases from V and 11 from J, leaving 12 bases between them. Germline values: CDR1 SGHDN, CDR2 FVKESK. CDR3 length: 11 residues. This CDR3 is CASSLGPGYTF. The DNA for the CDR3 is TGTGCCAGCAGCTTGGGTCCGGGATACACCTTC.

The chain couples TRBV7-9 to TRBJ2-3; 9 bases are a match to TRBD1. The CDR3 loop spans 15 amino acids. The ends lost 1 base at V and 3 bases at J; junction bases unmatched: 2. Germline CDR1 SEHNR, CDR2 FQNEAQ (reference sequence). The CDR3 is CASSLGDRETDTQYF. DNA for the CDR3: TGTGCCAGCAGCTTAGGGGACAGGGAAACAGATACGCAGTATTTT.

DNA for the CDR3: TGCAGTGCTAGAGATTCCCACAGGCCACCGGGAGACACCATATATTTT. Its protein product is CSARDSHRPPGDTIYF. The chain uses TRBV20-1 and TRBJ1-3; D is possibly TRBD1 (5 bases). The length of the CDR3 is 16 residues. CDR1 is DFQATT, CDR2 SNEGSKA, per germline (reference sequence). Deletions cut 0 bases from V and 8 bases from J, with 20 bases between.

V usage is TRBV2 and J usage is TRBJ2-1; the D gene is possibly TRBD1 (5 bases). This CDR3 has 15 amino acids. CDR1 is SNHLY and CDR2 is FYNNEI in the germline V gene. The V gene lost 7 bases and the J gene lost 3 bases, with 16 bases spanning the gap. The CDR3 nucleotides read TGTGCCAGCACCTTCCATGACAGAGGCTACAATGAGCAGTTCTTC. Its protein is CASTFHDRGYNEQFF.

For the CDR3, the DNA is TGCGCCAGCAGCCCCCTAGAGGACAGGGGGAACACTGAAGCTTTCTTT. This sequence encodes CASSPLEDRGNTEAFF. This chain connects TRBV10-1 to TRBJ1-1; 9 nucleotides align to TRBD1. Germline V gives CDR1 WNHNN, CDR2 SYGVQD (reference sequence). J gave up 1 base and V 6 bases, and 9 bases lay outside the gene matches. The CDR3 is 16 residues long.

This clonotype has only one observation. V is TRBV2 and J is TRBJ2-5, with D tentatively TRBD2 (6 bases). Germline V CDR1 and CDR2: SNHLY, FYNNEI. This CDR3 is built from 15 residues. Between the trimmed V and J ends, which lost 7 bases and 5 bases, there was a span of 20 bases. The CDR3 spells CASTSGGTAGETQYF. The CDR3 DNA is TGTGCCAGCACCTCCGGGGGAACGGCGGGGGAGACCCAGTACTTC.

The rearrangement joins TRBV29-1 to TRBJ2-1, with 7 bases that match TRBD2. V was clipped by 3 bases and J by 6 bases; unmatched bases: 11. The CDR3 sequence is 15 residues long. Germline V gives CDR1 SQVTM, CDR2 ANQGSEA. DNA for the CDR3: TGCAGCGTTGAGGGGGGGGACGAGATAGGCAATGAGCAGTTCTTC. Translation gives CSVEGGDEIGNEQFF.

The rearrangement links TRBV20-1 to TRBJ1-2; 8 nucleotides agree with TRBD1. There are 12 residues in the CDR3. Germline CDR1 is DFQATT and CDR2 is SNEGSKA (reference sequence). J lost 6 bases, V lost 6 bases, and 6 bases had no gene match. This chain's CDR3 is CSATDRANGYTF. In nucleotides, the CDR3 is TGCAGTGCAACGGACAGGGCCAATGGCTACACCTTC.

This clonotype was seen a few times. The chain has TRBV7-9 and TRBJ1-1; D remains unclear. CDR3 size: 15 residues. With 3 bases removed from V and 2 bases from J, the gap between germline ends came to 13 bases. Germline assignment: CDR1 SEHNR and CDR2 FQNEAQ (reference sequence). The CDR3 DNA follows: TGTGCCAGCAGCTTCCGGGCCACACTCAACACTGAAGCTTTCTTT. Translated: CASSFRATLNTEAFF.

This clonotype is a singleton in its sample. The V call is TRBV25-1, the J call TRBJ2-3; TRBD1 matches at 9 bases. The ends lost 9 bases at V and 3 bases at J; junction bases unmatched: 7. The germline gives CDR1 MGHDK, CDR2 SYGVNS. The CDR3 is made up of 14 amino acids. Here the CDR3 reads CASRGQGKTDTQYF. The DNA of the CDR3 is TGTGCCAGTAGGGGACAGGGAAAGACAGATACGCAGTATTTT.

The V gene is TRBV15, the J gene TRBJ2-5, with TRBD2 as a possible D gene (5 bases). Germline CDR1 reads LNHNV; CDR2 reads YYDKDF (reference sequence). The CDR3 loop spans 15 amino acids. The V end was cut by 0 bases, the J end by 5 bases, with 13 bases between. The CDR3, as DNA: TGTGCCACCAGCAGAGATCTGGCTAGCAGGGAGACCCAGTACTTC. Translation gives CATSRDLASRETQYF.

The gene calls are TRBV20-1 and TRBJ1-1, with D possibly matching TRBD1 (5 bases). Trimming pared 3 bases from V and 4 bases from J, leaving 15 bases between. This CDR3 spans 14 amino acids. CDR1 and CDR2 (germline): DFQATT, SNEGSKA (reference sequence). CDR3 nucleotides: TGCAGTGCTAGTTACTCAGGGAGGAGCACTGAAGCTTTCTTT. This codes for CSASYSGRSTEAFF.

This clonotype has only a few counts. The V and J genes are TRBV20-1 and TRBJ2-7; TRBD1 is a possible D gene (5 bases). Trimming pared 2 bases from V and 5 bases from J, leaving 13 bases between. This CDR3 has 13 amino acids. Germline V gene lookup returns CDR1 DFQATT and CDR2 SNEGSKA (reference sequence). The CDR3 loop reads CSARPYDRHEQYF. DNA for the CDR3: TGCAGTGCTAGACCCTACGACAGACACGAGCAGTACTTC.

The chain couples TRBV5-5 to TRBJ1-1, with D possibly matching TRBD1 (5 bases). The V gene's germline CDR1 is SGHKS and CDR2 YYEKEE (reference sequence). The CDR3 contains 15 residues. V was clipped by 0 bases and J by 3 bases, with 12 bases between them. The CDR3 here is CASSLARGADTEAFF. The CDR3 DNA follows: TGTGCCAGCAGCTTGGCGCGGGGCGCGGACACTGAAGCTTTCTTT.

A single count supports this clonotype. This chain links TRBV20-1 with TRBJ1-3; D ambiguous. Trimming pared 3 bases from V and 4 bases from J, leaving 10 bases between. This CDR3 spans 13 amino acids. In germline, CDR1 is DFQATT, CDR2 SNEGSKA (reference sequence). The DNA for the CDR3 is TGCAGTGCTAGCCCGGGTAGGGGAAACACCATATATTTT. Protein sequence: CSASPGRGNTIYF.

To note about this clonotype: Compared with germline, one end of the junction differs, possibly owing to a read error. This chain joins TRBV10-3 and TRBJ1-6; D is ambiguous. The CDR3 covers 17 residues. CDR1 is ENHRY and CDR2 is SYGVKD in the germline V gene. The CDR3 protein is CASSVSDLISYNSPLHF. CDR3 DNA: TGTGCCAGCAGTGTGTCTGACCTCATCTCCTATAATTCACCACTCCACTTT.